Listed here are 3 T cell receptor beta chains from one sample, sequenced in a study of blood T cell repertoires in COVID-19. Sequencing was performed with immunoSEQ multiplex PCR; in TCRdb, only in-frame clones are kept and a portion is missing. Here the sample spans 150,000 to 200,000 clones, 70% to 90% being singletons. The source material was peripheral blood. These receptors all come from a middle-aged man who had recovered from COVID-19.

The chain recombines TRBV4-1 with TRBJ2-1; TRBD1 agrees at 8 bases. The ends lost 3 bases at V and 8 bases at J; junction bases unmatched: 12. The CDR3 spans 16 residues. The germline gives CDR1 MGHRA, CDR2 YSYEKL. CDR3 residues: CASSHRPGQEFDEQFF. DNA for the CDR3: TGCGCCAGCAGCCACCGACCGGGACAGGAATTCGATGAGCAGTTCTTC.

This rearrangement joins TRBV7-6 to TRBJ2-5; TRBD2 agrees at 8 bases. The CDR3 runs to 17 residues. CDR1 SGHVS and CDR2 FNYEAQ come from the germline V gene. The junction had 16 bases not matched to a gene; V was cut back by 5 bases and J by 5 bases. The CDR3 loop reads CASSILGGRIRSETQYF. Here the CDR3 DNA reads TGTGCCAGCAGCATCCTGGGCGGGAGGATACGGTCGGAGACCCAGTACTTC.

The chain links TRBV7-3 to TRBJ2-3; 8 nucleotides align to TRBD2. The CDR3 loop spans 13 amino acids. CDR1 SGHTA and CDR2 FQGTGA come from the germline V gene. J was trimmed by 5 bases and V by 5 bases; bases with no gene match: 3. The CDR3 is CASSVAGIDTQYF. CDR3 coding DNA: TGTGCCAGCAGCGTAGCGGGAATAGATACGCAGTATTTT.